This TCR beta chain derives from a study of blood T cell repertoires in COVID-19. For the study at large: The origin of the acute and convalescent COVID-19 samples was the United States, Italy and Spain.

CDR1 PRHDT and CDR2 FYEKMQ come from the germline V gene (reference sequence). The length of the CDR3 is 14 residues. With 1 base removed from V and 0 bases from J, the gap between germline ends came to 4 bases. Only in-frame clones appear in the TCRdb table, and some are missing; sequencing was by immunoSEQ multiplex PCR. This table has about 260,000 clones, 84% appearing once. This sequence was found in a woman aged 40 to 50 who had recovered from COVID-19. This chain joins TRBV13 and TRBJ1-3; D call uncertain. The specimen sequenced was peripheral blood. The CDR3 nucleotides read TGTGCCAGCAGCTTAGCTTACTCTGGAAACACCATATATTTT. This encodes CASSLAYSGNTIYF.